The 12 T cell receptor beta chains below all came from one sample that was sequenced in a study of control samples from healthy donors and cancer patients. Sequencing was performed with immunoSEQ multiplex PCR; in TCRdb, only in-frame clones are kept and a portion is missing. The repertoire has about 41,000 clones, around 94% of them found once; the top ten carry under 30%. Sequenced input: blood. Receptors originate from a man between 60 and 75 years old in good health.

V is TRBV9 and J is TRBJ2-5; TRBD2 agrees at 14 bases. This CDR3 is built from 17 residues. CDR1 and CDR2 from the germline V gene are SGDLS and YYNGEE. V was pared by 4 bases and J by 5 bases, with 10 bases of the junction left unmatched. CDR3 bases: TGTGCCAGCAGCCCCCGACTAGCGGGAGGGCCCGAGGAGACCCAGTACTTC. Encoded protein: CASSPRLAGGPEETQYF.

The sample holds one count of this clone. The gene calls are TRBV13 and TRBJ2-1; D not resolved. The V end lost 5 bases, the J end lost 8 bases, and 16 bases lay between the germline ends. CDR3 length: 14 amino acids. Germline assignment: CDR1 PRHDT and CDR2 FYEKMQ (reference sequence). CDR3 protein: CASSPSWLVYEQFF. CDR3 in DNA: TGTGCCAGCAGCCCCTCCTGGTTGGTCTATGAGCAGTTCTTC.

The gene calls are TRBV9 and TRBJ2-1; D gene uncertain. V lost 3 bases, J lost 4 bases, and 8 bases lay in between. Germline-derived CDR1 and CDR2 are SGDLS and YYNGEE. This CDR3 contains 13 residues. The CDR3 coding sequence is TGTGCCAGCAGCGCGTCAAGTTACAATGAGCAGTTCTTC. Its translation is CASSASSYNEQFF.

This chain uses TRBV5-6 with TRBJ2-7, with D perhaps being TRBD1 or TRBD2 (6 bases each). This CDR3 is built from 14 residues. Germline V gene data show CDR1 as SGHDT and CDR2 as YYEEEE. V was clipped by 1 base and J by 9 bases, with 17 bases between them. DNA of the CDR3: TGTGCCAGCAGCTTGTCACCGGGGGCCCAGGCGCAGTACTTC. Its protein is CASSLSPGAQAQYF.

The V gene is TRBV6-4, the J gene TRBJ2-7, with 7 bases aligning to TRBD2. This CDR3 spans 14 amino acids. V gave up 4 bases and J gave up 6 bases; unmatched junction bases: 9. CDR1 and CDR2 (germline): MRHNA, SNTAGT. CDR3 nucleotides: TGTGCCAGCAGTGTGGTTGCGGGAGTGGGCGAGCAGTACTTC. This encodes CASSVVAGVGEQYF.

The V and J genes are TRBV5-5 and TRBJ1-1; no clear D. The V end was cut by 3 bases, the J end by 0 bases, with 6 bases between. CDR1 SGHKS and CDR2 YYEKEE come from the germline V gene (reference sequence). The CDR3 covers 13 residues. CDR3 protein: CASSSALNTEAFF. CDR3 bases: TGTGCCAGCAGCTCTGCCTTGAACACTGAAGCTTTCTTT.

The chain employs TRBV18 and TRBJ2-7, with D perhaps TRBD2 (6 bases). Trimming took off 3 bases at V and 6 bases at J, with 12 bases between the two ends. This CDR3 region has 13 residues. Per germline, CDR1 KGHSH and CDR2 LQKENI. CDR3 protein: CASSPGGMGEQYF. CDR3 nucleotides: TGTGCCAGCTCACCGGGCGGGATGGGCGAGCAGTACTTC.

This chain links TRBV6-5 with TRBJ2-6, with 7 bases lining up with TRBD1. With 0 bases clipped from V and 1 base from J, the junction kept 0 bases outside the gene matches. The germline V gene encodes CDR1 MNHEY and CDR2 SVGAGI. The CDR3 is made up of 16 amino acids. CDR3: CASSYSTGSGANVLTF. CDR3 sequence (DNA): TGTGCCAGCAGTTACTCGACAGGGTCTGGGGCCAACGTCCTGACTTTC.

The chain carries TRBV19 and TRBJ2-1; TRBD1 might be the D (6 bases). Looked up from germline, CDR1 is LNHDA and CDR2 is SQIVND (reference sequence). Trimming stripped 7 bases from V and 1 base from J, with 11 bases between. The CDR3 is 14 residues long. In DNA, the CDR3 is TGTGCCAGTACCCTAAGGGGGTCCTACAATGAGCAGTTCTTC. It encodes CASTLRGSYNEQFF.

The chain has TRBV28 and TRBJ1-2; TRBD1 aligns across 7 bases. The trim removed 4 bases at V and 7 bases at J, leaving 12 bases unmatched. The CDR3 contains 15 residues. Looked up from germline, CDR1 is MDHEN and CDR2 is SYDVKM. CDR3 sequence (DNA): TGTGCCAGCAGTTCTAAGTTCAGGGGGTTTCGTGGCTACACCTTC. It encodes CASSSKFRGFRGYTF.

This sequence joins TRBV9 and TRBJ2-1, with 14 bases aligning to TRBD2. V shed 3 bases, J shed 10 bases, and the junction held 9 bases outside the gene matches. CDR3 length: 16 amino acids. Germline V lookup: CDR1 SGDLS, CDR2 YYNGEE. CDR3: CASSESGTSGRSEQFF. The CDR3 region has the DNA TGTGCCAGCAGCGAATCCGGGACTAGCGGGAGATCGGAGCAGTTCTTC.

V gene TRBV27 combines with J gene TRBJ2-1; 11 nucleotides line up with TRBD2. This CDR3 region has 15 residues. The germline V gene encodes CDR1 MNHEY and CDR2 SMNVEV (reference sequence). J lost 5 bases, V lost 5 bases, and 5 bases had no gene match. Written as DNA, the CDR3 is TGTGCCAGCAGTACCGGGACTAGCGGAAACAATGAGCAGTTCTTC. Its translation is CASSTGTSGNNEQFF.